This T cell receptor (beta chain) was identified in a study of shared T cell receptors in the human thymus. CDR3 size: 16 residues. With 8 bases clipped from V and 1 base from J, the junction kept 8 bases outside the gene matches. Germline assignment: CDR1 ENHRY and CDR2 SYGVKD. The repertoire was sequenced with immunoSEQ multiplex PCR; TCRdb's copy has only in-frame clones and lacks some. The table lists hundreds of thousands of clones, roughly 90% of them singletons. These data were also reused for a study on human thymus T cells. That paper adds: Healthy Finnish infants undergoing corrective surgery for congenital heart defects were the donors. The study used thymus tissue resected during corrective heart surgery. Biased V and J segment usage appeared in thymus and peripheral blood. What related research reported was that thymic repertoires overlapped highly among unrelated individuals.

V is TRBV10-3 and J is TRBJ2-2; 9 bases align to TRBD1. The specimen was thymocytes. The source is a boy in the first two years of life with a congenital heart defect. CDR3 nucleotide sequence: TGTGCCATCCAACATTCGGGACAGGGGAACACCGGGGAGCTGTTTTTT. Residues: CAIQHSGQGNTGELFF.